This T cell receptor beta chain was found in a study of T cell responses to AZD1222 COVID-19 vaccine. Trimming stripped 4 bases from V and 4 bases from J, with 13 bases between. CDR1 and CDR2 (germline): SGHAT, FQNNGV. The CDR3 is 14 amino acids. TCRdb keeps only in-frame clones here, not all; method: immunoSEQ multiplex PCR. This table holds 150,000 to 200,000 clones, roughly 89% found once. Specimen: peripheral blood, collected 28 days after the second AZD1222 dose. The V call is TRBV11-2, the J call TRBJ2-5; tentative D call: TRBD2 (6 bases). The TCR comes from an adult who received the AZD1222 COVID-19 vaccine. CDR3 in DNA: TGTGCCAGCAGCTCCACTAGCCGGGGAGAGACCCAGTACTTC. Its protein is CASSSTSRGETQYF.